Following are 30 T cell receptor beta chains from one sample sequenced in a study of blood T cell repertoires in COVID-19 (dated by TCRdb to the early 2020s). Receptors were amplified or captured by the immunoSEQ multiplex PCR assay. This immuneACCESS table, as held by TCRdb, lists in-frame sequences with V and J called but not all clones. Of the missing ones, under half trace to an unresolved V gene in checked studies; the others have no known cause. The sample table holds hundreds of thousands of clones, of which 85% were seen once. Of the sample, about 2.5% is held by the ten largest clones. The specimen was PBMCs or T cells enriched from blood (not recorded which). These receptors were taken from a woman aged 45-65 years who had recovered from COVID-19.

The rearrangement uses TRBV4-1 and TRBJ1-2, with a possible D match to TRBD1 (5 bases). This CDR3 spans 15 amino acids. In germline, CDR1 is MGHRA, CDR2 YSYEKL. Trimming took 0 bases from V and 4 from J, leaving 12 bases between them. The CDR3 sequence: CASSQDESGSYGYTF. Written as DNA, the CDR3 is TGCGCCAGCAGCCAAGATGAGTCAGGGTCCTATGGCTACACCTTC.

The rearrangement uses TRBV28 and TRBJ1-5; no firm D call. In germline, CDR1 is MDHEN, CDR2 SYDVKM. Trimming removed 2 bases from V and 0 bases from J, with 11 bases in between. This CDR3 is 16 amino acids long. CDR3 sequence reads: CASSLESPVSNQPQHF. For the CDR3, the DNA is TGTGCCAGCAGTTTAGAATCACCGGTTAGCAATCAGCCCCAGCATTTT. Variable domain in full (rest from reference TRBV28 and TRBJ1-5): DVKVTQSSRYLVKRTGEKVFLECVQDMDHENMFWYRQDPGLGLRLIYFSYDVKMKEKGDIPEGYSVSREKKERFSLILESASTNQTSMYLCASSLESPVSNQPQHFGDGTRLSIL.

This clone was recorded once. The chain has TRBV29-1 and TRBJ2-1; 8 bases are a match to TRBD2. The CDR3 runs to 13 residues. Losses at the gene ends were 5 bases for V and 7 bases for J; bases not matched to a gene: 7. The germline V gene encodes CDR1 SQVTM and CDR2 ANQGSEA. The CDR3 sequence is CSVPAGDDNEQFF. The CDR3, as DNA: TGCAGCGTTCCAGCGGGAGATGATAATGAGCAGTTCTTC.

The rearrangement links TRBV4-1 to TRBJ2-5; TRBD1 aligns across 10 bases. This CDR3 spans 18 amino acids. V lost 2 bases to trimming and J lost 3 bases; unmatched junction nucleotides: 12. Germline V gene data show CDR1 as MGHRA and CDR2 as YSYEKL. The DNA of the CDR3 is TGCGCCAGCAGCCAAACCCAAACCGGGACAGGGGTGGAAGAGACCCAGTACTTC. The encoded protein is CASSQTQTGTGVEETQYF.

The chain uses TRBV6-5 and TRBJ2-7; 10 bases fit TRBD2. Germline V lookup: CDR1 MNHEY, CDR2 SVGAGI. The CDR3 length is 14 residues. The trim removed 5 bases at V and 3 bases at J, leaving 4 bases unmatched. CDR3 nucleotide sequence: TGTGCCAGCAGTCTCGCTAGCGGGAGCTACGAGCAGTACTTC. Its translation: CASSLASGSYEQYF.

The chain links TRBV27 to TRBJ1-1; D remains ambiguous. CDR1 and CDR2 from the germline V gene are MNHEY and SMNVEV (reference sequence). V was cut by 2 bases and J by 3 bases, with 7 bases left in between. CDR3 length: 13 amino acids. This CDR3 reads CASSLLGDTEAFF. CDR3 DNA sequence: TGTGCCAGCAGTTTACTCGGGGACACTGAAGCTTTCTTT.

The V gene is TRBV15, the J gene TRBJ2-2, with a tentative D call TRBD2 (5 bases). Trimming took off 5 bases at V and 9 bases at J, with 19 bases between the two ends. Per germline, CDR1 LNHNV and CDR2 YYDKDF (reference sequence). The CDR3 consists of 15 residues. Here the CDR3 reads CATSERAGRIRELFF. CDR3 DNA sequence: TGTGCCACCAGCGAGAGGGCCGGAAGGATCCGGGAGCTGTTTTTT.

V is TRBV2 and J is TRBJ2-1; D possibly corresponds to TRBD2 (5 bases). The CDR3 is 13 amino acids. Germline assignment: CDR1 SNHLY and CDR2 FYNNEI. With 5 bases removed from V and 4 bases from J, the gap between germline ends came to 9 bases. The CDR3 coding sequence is TGTGCCAGCAGTCAGCGGCAATACAATGAGCAGTTCTTC. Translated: CASSQRQYNEQFF.

CDR3 loop: CASQEQNTGELFF. The CDR3 region has the DNA TGTGCCTCACAGGAACAGAACACCGGGGAGCTGTTTTTT. The chain uses TRBV12-3 or TRBV12-4 and TRBJ2-2; TRBD1 might be the D (5 bases). With 11 bases removed from V and 1 base from J, the gap between germline ends came to 11 bases. The CDR3 spans 13 residues.

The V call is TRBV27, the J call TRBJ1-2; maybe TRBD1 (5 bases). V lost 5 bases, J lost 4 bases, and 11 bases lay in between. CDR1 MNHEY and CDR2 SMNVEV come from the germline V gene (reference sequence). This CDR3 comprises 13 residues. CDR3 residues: CASSHDSVYGYTF. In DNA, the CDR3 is TGTGCCAGCAGTCATGACAGTGTCTATGGCTACACCTTC.

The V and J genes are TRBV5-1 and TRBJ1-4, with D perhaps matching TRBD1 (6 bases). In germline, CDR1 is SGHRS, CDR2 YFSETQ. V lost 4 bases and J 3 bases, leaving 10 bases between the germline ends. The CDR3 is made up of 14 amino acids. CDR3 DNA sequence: TGCGCCAGCAGCCAACAGGGCCCTAATGAAAAACTGTTTTTT. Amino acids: CASSQQGPNEKLFF.

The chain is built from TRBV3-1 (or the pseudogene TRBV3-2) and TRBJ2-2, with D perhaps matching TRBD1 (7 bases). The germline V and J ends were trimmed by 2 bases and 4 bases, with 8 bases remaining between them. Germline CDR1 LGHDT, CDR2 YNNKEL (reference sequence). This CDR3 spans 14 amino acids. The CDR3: CASSQQGGTGELFF. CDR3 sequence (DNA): TGTGCCAGCAGCCAACAGGGGGGCACCGGGGAGCTGTTTTTT.

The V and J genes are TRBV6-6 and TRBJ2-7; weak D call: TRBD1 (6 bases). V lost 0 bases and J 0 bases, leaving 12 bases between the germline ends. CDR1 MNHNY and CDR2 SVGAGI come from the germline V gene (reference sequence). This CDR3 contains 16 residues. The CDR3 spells CASSYSSQGSSYEQYF. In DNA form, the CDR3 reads TGTGCCAGCAGTTACTCGTCGCAGGGGAGCTCCTACGAGCAGTACTTC.

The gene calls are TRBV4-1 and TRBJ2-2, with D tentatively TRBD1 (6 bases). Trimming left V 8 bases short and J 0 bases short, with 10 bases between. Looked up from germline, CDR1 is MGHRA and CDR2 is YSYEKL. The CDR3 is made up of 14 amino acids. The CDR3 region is CASRQDANTGELFF. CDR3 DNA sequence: TGCGCCAGCCGACAGGACGCGAACACCGGGGAGCTGTTTTTT.

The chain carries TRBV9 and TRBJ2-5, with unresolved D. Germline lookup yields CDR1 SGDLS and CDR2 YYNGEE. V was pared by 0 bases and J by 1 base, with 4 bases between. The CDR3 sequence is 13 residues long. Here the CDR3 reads CASSVDSQETQYF. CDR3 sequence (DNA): TGTGCCAGCAGCGTAGACTCCCAAGAGACCCAGTACTTC.

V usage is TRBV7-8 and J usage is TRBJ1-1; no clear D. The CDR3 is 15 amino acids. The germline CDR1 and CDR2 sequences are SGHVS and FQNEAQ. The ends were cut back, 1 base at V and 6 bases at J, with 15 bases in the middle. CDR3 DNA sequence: TGTGCCAGCAGCTTAGTTCGCCGAAACTCACCTGAAGCTTTCTTT. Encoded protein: CASSLVRRNSPEAFF.

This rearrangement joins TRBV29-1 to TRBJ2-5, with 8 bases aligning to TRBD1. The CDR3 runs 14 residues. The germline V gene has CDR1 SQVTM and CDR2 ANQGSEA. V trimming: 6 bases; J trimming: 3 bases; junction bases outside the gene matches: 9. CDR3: CSVGQGYGEETQYF. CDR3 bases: TGCAGCGTCGGACAGGGCTACGGCGAAGAGACCCAGTACTTC.

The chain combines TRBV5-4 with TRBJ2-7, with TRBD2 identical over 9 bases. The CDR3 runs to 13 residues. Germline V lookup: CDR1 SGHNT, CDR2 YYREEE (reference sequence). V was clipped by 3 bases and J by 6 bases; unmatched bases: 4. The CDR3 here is CASSSGLALEQYF. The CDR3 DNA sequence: TGTGCCAGCAGCTCGGGACTAGCTCTCGAGCAGTACTTC. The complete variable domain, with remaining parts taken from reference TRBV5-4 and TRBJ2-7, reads ETGVTQSPTHLIKTRGQQVTLRCSSQSGHNTVSWYQQALGQGPQFIFQYYREEENGRGNFPPRFSGLQFPNYSSELNVNALELDDSALYLCASSSGLALEQYFGPGTRLTVT.

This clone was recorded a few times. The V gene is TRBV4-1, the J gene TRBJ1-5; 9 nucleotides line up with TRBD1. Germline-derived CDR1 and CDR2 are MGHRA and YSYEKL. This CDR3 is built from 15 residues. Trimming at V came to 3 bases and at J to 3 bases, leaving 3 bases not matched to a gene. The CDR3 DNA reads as TGCGCCAGCAGCCAGGGACAGGGTAACAATCAGCCCCAGCATTTT. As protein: CASSQGQGNNQPQHF.

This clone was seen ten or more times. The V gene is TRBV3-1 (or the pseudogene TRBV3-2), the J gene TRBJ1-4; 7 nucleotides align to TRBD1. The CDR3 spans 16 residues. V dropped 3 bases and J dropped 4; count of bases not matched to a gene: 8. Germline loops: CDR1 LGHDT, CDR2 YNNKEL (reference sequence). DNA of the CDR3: TGTGCCAGCAGCCAGGTGACAGGGTTTATTAATGAAAAACTGTTTTTT. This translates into CASSQVTGFINEKLFF.

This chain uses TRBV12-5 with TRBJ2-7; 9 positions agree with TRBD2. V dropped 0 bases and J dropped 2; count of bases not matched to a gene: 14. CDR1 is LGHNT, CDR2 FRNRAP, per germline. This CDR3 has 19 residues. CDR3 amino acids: CASGLVRAGGSQHPYEQYF. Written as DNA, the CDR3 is TGTGCTAGTGGTTTGGTACGTGCGGGGGGGAGTCAACATCCCTACGAGCAGTACTTC.

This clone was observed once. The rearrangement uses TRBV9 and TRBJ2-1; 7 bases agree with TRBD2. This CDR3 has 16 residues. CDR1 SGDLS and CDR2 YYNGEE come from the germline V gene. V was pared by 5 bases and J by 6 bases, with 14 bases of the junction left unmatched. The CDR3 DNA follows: TGTGCCAGCAGTATAAGAGGACTAGGGTCTTTCAATGAGCAGTTCTTC. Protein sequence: CASSIRGLGSFNEQFF. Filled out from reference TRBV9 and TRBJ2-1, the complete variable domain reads DSGVTQTPKHLITATGQRVTLRCSPRSGDLSVYWYQQSLDQGLQFLIQYYNGEERAKGNILERFSAQQFPDLHSELNLSSLELGDSALYFCASSIRGLGSFNEQFFGPGTRLTVL.

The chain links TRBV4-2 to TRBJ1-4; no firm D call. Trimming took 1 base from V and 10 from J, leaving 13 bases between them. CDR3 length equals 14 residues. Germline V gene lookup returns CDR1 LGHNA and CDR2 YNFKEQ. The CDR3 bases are TGTGCCAGCAGCCAAGTAAGGGAGGCCAGAAAACTGTTTTTT. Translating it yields CASSQVREARKLFF.

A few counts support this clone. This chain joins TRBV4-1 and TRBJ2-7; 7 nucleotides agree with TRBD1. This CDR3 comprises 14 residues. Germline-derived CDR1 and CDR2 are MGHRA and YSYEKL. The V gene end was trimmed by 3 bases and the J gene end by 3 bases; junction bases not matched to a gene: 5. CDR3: CASSHGQVDYEQYF. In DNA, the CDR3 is TGCGCCAGCAGCCACGGACAGGTCGACTACGAGCAGTACTTC.

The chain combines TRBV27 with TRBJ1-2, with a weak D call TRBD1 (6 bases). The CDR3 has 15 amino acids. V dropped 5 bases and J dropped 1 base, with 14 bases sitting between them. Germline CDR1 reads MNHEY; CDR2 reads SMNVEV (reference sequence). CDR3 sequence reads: CASSPAGVFNYGYTF. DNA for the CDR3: TGTGCCAGCAGTCCGGCAGGGGTCTTTAACTATGGCTACACCTTC.

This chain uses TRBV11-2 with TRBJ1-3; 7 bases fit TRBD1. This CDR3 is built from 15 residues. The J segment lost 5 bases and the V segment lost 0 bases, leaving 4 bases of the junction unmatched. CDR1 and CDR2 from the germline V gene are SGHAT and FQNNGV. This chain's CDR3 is CASSLDRQGRNTIYF. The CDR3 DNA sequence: TGTGCCAGCAGCTTAGACCGACAGGGCAGAAACACCATATATTTT.

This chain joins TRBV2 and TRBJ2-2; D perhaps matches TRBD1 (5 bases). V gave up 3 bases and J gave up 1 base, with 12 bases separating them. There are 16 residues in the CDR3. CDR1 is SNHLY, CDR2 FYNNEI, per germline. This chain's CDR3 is CASSEGRHLNTGELFF. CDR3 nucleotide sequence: TGTGCCAGCAGTGAGGGGCGGCATCTGAACACCGGGGAGCTGTTTTTT.

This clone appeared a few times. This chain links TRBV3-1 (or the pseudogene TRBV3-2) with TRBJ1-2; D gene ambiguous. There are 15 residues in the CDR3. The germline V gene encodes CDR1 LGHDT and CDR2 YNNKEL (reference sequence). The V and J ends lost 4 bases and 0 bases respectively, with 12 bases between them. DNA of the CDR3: TGTGCCAGCAGCCTTAGTGTTCTGACTAACTATGGCTACACCTTC. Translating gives CASSLSVLTNYGYTF.

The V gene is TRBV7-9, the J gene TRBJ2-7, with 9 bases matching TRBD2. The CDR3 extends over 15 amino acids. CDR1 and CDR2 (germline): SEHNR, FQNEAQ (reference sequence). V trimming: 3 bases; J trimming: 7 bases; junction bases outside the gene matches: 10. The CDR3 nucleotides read TGTGCCAGCAGCTTGGGAGCGGGAGGCCTCCGGGAGCAGTACTTC. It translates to CASSLGAGGLREQYF.

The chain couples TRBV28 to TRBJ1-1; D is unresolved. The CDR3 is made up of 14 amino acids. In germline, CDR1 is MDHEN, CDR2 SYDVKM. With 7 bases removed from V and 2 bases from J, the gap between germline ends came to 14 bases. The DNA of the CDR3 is TGTGCCAGCACTCCCCCCGGAGTCAACACTGAAGCTTTCTTT. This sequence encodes CASTPPGVNTEAFF.